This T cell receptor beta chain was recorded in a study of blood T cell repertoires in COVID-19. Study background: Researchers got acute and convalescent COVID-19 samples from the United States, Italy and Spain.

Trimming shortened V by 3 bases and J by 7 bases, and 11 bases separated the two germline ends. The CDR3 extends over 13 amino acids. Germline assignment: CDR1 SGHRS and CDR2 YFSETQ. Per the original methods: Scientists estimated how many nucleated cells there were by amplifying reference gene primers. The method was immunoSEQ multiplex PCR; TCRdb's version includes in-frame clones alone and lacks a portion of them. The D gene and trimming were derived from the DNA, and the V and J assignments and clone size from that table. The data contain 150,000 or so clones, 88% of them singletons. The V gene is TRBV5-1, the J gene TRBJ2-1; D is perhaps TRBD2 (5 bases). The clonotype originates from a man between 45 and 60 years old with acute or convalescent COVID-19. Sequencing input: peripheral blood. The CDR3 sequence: CASSSQEVNEQFF. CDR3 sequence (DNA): TGCGCCAGCAGCTCCCAGGAGGTGAATGAGCAGTTCTTC.